This record concerns one T cell receptor beta chain sequence. Antigen specificity is unknown. The data were obtained in a study of cytomegalovirus exposure and HLA in healthy donors. CDR3 length: 13 residues. Trimming cost V 11 bases and J 6 bases; bases outside gene matches: 5. Germline CDR1 and CDR2: SNHLY and FYNNEI. Study-wide findings and caveats: Exclusion applied to some V segments, including TRBV6-2 and TRBV6-3, as they were indistinguishable. In a later analysis, TCR beta V- and J-gene trimming was associated with a missense DCLRE1C variant. Among TCR sequences, most were rare, though some public TCRs appeared in many donors.

The PCR ran on 60 Vbeta and 13 Jbeta primers. Assay: immunoSEQ multiplex PCR; the TCRdb copy retains only in-frame clones and omits some. With about 200,000 clones in the sample, the ten largest clones hold about 6%. V is TRBV2 and J is TRBJ1-6; 9 bases fit TRBD1. The receptor's source is a man under 40 in good health and CMV-seronegative. The sequenced sample was PBMCs. The CDR3 DNA reads TGTGCCGGCCGGACAGGGGTTAATTCACCCCTCCACTTT. This sequence encodes CAGRTGVNSPLHF.